Listed below are T cell receptor beta chains from one sample, sequenced in a study of response to subunit inactivated influenza vaccine. Each CDR3 protein is one row after TCRdb ran MiXCR on the RT-PCR reads. The repertoire holds 200,000 to 300,000 distinct CDR3 sequences, with over 9% as singletons. The specimen was non-naive T cells sorted from PBMCs, collected 14 days before vaccination. Every receptor here comes from a man between 45 and 60 years old who received an inactivated influenza vaccine. The CDR3 runs from the conserved cysteine through the conserved F or W. Each record gives: clone size, V gene, J gene, D gene, CDR3 protein, CDR3 DNA. A D gene is named only where the DNA matches it firmly. Expanded clones are given a class, and other clones once, few, many or no size at all.

clone_size: .; v_call: TRBV29-1; j_call: TRBJ1-1; d_call: .; cdr3_aa: CSVEDNGVYTEAFF; cdr3_nt: TGCAGCGTTGAAGATAACGGCGTCTACACTGAAGCTTTCTTT
clone_size: .; v_call: TRBV7-9; j_call: TRBJ1-2; d_call: .; cdr3_aa: CASSYRGREDGYTF; cdr3_nt: TGTGCCAGCAGCTACCGGGGGAGGGAGGATGGCTACACCTTC
clone_size: .; v_call: TRBV30; j_call: TRBJ2-7; d_call: TRBD2; cdr3_aa: CAWSRPPSGGSYEQYF; cdr3_nt: TGTGCCTGGAGTCGACCCCCCAGCGGGGGGTCCTACGAGCAGTACTTC
clone_size: .; v_call: TRBV20-1; j_call: TRBJ2-7; d_call: TRBD2; cdr3_aa: CSAIRTSGFPYEQYF; cdr3_nt: TGCAGTGCCATCCGGACTAGCGGGTTCCCCTACGAGCAGTACTTC
clone_size: .; v_call: TRBV7-9; j_call: TRBJ2-1; d_call: .; cdr3_aa: CASSLDTVNEQFF; cdr3_nt: TGTGCCAGCAGCTTAGATACCGTCAATGAGCAGTTCTTC
clone_size: few; v_call: TRBV20-1; j_call: TRBJ1-1; d_call: TRBD1; cdr3_aa: CSATPQDRQGLGTEAFF; cdr3_nt: TGCAGTGCCACACCACAGGATCGACAGGGGCTGGGCACTGAAGCTTTCTTT
clone_size: .; v_call: TRBV15; j_call: TRBJ2-5; d_call: TRBD1; cdr3_aa: CATSNRRGTGETQYF; cdr3_nt: TGTGCCACCAGCAACCGACGCGGGACAGGGGAGACCCAGTACTTC
clone_size: many; v_call: TRBV20-1; j_call: TRBJ1-1; d_call: .; cdr3_aa: CSAERAREGTEAFF; cdr3_nt: TGCAGTGCTGAGCGCGCGCGGGAAGGCACTGAAGCTTTCTTT
clone_size: .; v_call: TRBV3-1; j_call: TRBJ2-3; d_call: .; cdr3_aa: CASRSQGFPDTQYF; cdr3_nt: TGTGCCAGCCGCAGTCAAGGTTTCCCAGATACGCAGTATTTT
clone_size: few; v_call: TRBV20-1; j_call: TRBJ1-5; d_call: .; cdr3_aa: CSAPGQPQHF; cdr3_nt: TGCAGTGCTCCGGGGCAGCCCCAGCATTTT
clone_size: many; v_call: TRBV5-1; j_call: TRBJ1-6; d_call: TRBD1; cdr3_aa: CASSFTGTGNNSPLHF; cdr3_nt: TGCGCCAGCAGCTTTACCGGGACAGGGAATAATTCACCCCTCCACTTT
clone_size: few; v_call: TRBV4-1; j_call: TRBJ1-2; d_call: .; cdr3_aa: CASSQESGADGYTF; cdr3_nt: TGCGCCAGCAGCCAAGAATCAGGGGCTGACGGCTACACCTTC
clone_size: few; v_call: TRBV18; j_call: TRBJ2-7; d_call: TRBD2; cdr3_aa: CASSAPGLAGGTYEQYF; cdr3_nt: TGTGCCAGCTCAGCACCCGGACTAGCGGGGGGAACCTACGAGCAGTACTTC
clone_size: few; v_call: TRBV11-1; j_call: TRBJ2-1; d_call: .; cdr3_aa: CASSLAATPIEQFF; cdr3_nt: TGTGCCAGCAGCTTAGCCGCGACCCCAATAGAGCAGTTCTTC
clone_size: .; v_call: TRBV27; j_call: TRBJ2-2; d_call: .; cdr3_aa: CASSLSVRRTNTGELFF; cdr3_nt: TGTGCCAGCAGTTTATCTGTTCGACGGACAAACACCGGGGAGCTGTTTTTT
clone_size: .; v_call: TRBV20-1; j_call: TRBJ1-2; d_call: .; cdr3_aa: CSASVGDGHYGYTF; cdr3_nt: TGCAGTGCCTCCGTGGGGGACGGGCACTATGGCTACACCTTC
clone_size: .; v_call: TRBV29-1; j_call: TRBJ1-1; d_call: .; cdr3_aa: CSVVGQFNTEAFF; cdr3_nt: TGCAGCGTGGTTGGACAGTTCAACACTGAAGCTTTCTTT
clone_size: few; v_call: TRBV4-3; j_call: TRBJ2-7; d_call: .; cdr3_aa: CASSQRAASVEVYEQYF; cdr3_nt: TGCGCCAGCAGCCAACGGGCGGCTAGCGTTGAGGTATACGAGCAGTACTTC
clone_size: .; v_call: TRBV5-1; j_call: TRBJ2-3; d_call: TRBD2; cdr3_aa: CASSLWASGTSTDTQYF; cdr3_nt: TGCGCCAGCAGCTTGTGGGCTAGCGGAACTAGCACAGATACGCAGTATTTT
clone_size: few; v_call: TRBV5-1; j_call: TRBJ2-3; d_call: .; cdr3_aa: CASSPVSGSSTDTQYF; cdr3_nt: TGCGCCAGCAGCCCTGTATCGGGGTCTAGCACAGATACGCAGTATTTT
clone_size: .; v_call: TRBV7-9; j_call: TRBJ1-2; d_call: TRBD1; cdr3_aa: CASSRDRIGGYTF; cdr3_nt: TGTGCCAGCAGCCGGGACAGGATCGGTGGCTACACCTTC
clone_size: few; v_call: TRBV11-3; j_call: TRBJ2-3; d_call: TRBD2; cdr3_aa: CASSLSGRGWADTQYF; cdr3_nt: TGTGCCAGCAGCCTTAGCGGGAGGGGCTGGGCAGATACGCAGTATTTT
clone_size: .; v_call: TRBV15; j_call: TRBJ1-2; d_call: TRBD1; cdr3_aa: CATSREVGQLNYGYTF; cdr3_nt: TGTGCCACCAGCAGAGAAGTGGGACAGCTAAACTATGGCTACACCTTC
clone_size: .; v_call: TRBV4-2; j_call: TRBJ2-7; d_call: .; cdr3_aa: CASSQDRTATYEQYF; cdr3_nt: TGTGCCAGCAGCCAAGATCGGACAGCCACCTACGAGCAGTACTTC
clone_size: few; v_call: TRBV5-5; j_call: TRBJ1-2; d_call: .; cdr3_aa: CASSYILTADPYGYTF; cdr3_nt: TGTGCCAGCAGTTATATTTTGACAGCCGACCCCTATGGCTACACCTTC
clone_size: few; v_call: TRBV7-7; j_call: TRBJ2-5; d_call: TRBD1; cdr3_aa: CASSLGDRGAGETQYF; cdr3_nt: TGTGCTAGCAGCTTAGGAGACAGGGGAGCAGGGGAGACCCAGTACTTC
clone_size: .; v_call: TRBV28; j_call: TRBJ2-3; d_call: TRBD2; cdr3_aa: CASSPRRGRTHSSTDTQYF; cdr3_nt: TGTGCCAGCAGCCCCAGGCGCGGGAGGACCCACTCTAGCACAGATACGCAGTATTTT
clone_size: .; v_call: TRBV20-1; j_call: TRBJ2-3; d_call: .; cdr3_aa: CSARDAGGALSTDTQYF; cdr3_nt: TGCAGTGCTAGAGATGCAGGGGGGGCCTTAAGCACAGATACGCAGTATTTT
clone_size: .; v_call: TRBV7-2; j_call: TRBJ2-1; d_call: .; cdr3_aa: CASSLRRGVNNEQFF; cdr3_nt: TGTGCCAGCAGCCTCCGTAGAGGGGTAAACAATGAGCAGTTCTTC
clone_size: few; v_call: TRBV5-6; j_call: TRBJ2-1; d_call: .; cdr3_aa: CASSLVQYNEQFF; cdr3_nt: TGTGCCAGCAGCTTGGTTCAGTACAATGAGCAGTTCTTC
clone_size: few; v_call: TRBV27; j_call: TRBJ2-2; d_call: .; cdr3_aa: CASKEFNTGELFF; cdr3_nt: TGTGCCAGCAAGGAGTTTAACACCGGGGAGCTGTTTTTT
clone_size: few; v_call: TRBV12-3/TRBV12-4; j_call: TRBJ1-1; d_call: .; cdr3_aa: CASSYGRGNTEAFF; cdr3_nt: TGTGCCAGCAGTTATGGTCGGGGGAACACTGAAGCTTTCTTT
clone_size: .; v_call: TRBV12-3/TRBV12-4; j_call: TRBJ2-3; d_call: .; cdr3_aa: CASSRDTSMGDTQYF; cdr3_nt: TGTGCCAGCAGCCGGGACACTTCAATGGGAGATACGCAGTATTTT
clone_size: few; v_call: TRBV3-1; j_call: TRBJ2-1; d_call: TRBD1; cdr3_aa: CASSRCRQGAANEQFF; cdr3_nt: TGTGCCAGCAGCCGATGCCGACAGGGGGCGGCGAATGAGCAGTTCTTC
clone_size: few; v_call: TRBV7-9; j_call: TRBJ1-1; d_call: .; cdr3_aa: CASSLVASEAFF; cdr3_nt: TGTGCCAGCAGCTTAGTTGCCAGTGAAGCTTTCTTT
clone_size: few; v_call: TRBV27; j_call: TRBJ2-3; d_call: TRBD1; cdr3_aa: CASSPGTGWGTDTQYF; cdr3_nt: TGTGCCAGCAGTCCGGGGACAGGGTGGGGCACAGATACGCAGTATTTT
clone_size: few; v_call: TRBV4-3; j_call: TRBJ1-1; d_call: .; cdr3_aa: CASSQESERTEAFF; cdr3_nt: TGCGCCAGCAGCCAAGAATCTGAGAGGACTGAAGCTTTCTTT
clone_size: .; v_call: TRBV2; j_call: TRBJ2-2; d_call: .; cdr3_aa: CASSEWGGDTGELFF; cdr3_nt: TGTGCCAGCAGTGAATGGGGAGGAGACACCGGGGAGCTGTTTTTT
clone_size: many; v_call: TRBV10-3; j_call: TRBJ1-2; d_call: .; cdr3_aa: CAISEIGGTNGYTF; cdr3_nt: TGTGCCATCAGTGAGATTGGGGGGACCAATGGCTACACCTTC
clone_size: few; v_call: TRBV14; j_call: TRBJ1-2; d_call: .; cdr3_aa: CASSQGWGGTEGYTF; cdr3_nt: TGTGCCAGCAGCCAAGGCTGGGGCGGGACTGAGGGCTACACCTTC
clone_size: few; v_call: TRBV20-1; j_call: TRBJ1-5; d_call: .; cdr3_aa: CSARDRRSPQHF; cdr3_nt: TGCAGTGCTAGAGATAGGAGGTCTCCCCAGCATTTT
clone_size: few; v_call: TRBV20-1; j_call: TRBJ2-1; d_call: TRBD2; cdr3_aa: CSTGTSGRRYVKEQFF; cdr3_nt: TGCAGTACCGGGACTAGCGGGAGGAGGTACGTGAAGGAGCAGTTCTTC
clone_size: .; v_call: TRBV20-1; j_call: TRBJ2-7; d_call: TRBD2; cdr3_aa: CSGEAGGYEQYF; cdr3_nt: TGCAGTGGAGAAGCGGGAGGCTACGAGCAGTACTTC
clone_size: few; v_call: TRBV27; j_call: TRBJ2-6; d_call: .; cdr3_aa: CASSLSVRVSGANVLTF; cdr3_nt: TGTGCCAGCAGTTTATCTGTCCGGGTTTCTGGGGCCAACGTCCTGACTTTC
clone_size: few; v_call: TRBV7-2; j_call: TRBJ2-5; d_call: TRBD2; cdr3_aa: CASSPRWVRGETQYF; cdr3_nt: TGTGCCAGCAGCCCCCGTTGGGTGCGGGGGGAGACCCAGTACTTC
clone_size: few; v_call: TRBV20-1; j_call: TRBJ1-2; d_call: .; cdr3_aa: CSASAGTYGYTF; cdr3_nt: TGCAGTGCTTCTGCCGGGACGTATGGCTACACCTTC
clone_size: many; v_call: TRBV12-3/TRBV12-4; j_call: TRBJ2-5; d_call: TRBD2; cdr3_aa: CASSLVAGRLQETQYF; cdr3_nt: TGTGCCAGCAGTTTAGTAGCGGGTAGGCTACAAGAGACCCAGTACTTC
clone_size: many; v_call: TRBV15; j_call: TRBJ1-1; d_call: TRBD1; cdr3_aa: CATSSTHYSGQGQMRTEAFF; cdr3_nt: TGTGCCACCAGCAGCACTCATTACTCGGGACAGGGTCAGATGAGGACTGAAGCTTTCTTT
clone_size: few; v_call: TRBV20-1; j_call: TRBJ2-6; d_call: .; cdr3_aa: CSADKPGANVLTF; cdr3_nt: TGCAGTGCTGACAAGCCCGGGGCCAACGTCCTGACTTTC
clone_size: many; v_call: TRBV7-9; j_call: TRBJ1-6; d_call: .; cdr3_aa: CASSYREQGSPLHF; cdr3_nt: TGTGCCAGCAGCTACAGAGAACAGGGTTCACCCCTCCACTTT
clone_size: many; v_call: TRBV5-1; j_call: TRBJ2-2; d_call: TRBD1; cdr3_aa: CASRTGTDNTGELFF; cdr3_nt: TGCGCCAGCAGGACCGGGACAGATAACACCGGGGAGCTGTTTTTT
clone_size: .; v_call: TRBV20-1; j_call: TRBJ2-7; d_call: .; cdr3_aa: CSARRGGYEQYF; cdr3_nt: TGCAGTGCTAGACGCGGTGGGTACGAGCAGTACTTC
clone_size: many; v_call: TRBV20-1; j_call: TRBJ2-6; d_call: .; cdr3_aa: CSASLSSGANVLTF; cdr3_nt: TGCAGTGCTAGCCTGAGCTCTGGGGCCAACGTCCTGACTTTC
clone_size: few; v_call: TRBV20-1; j_call: TRBJ2-1; d_call: TRBD2; cdr3_aa: CSARALSGSYNEQFF; cdr3_nt: TGCAGTGCTAGAGCCCTTAGCGGGAGTTACAATGAGCAGTTCTTC
clone_size: .; v_call: TRBV15; j_call: TRBJ1-6; d_call: .; cdr3_aa: CATSRDGRGYNSPLHF; cdr3_nt: TGTGCCACCAGCAGAGATGGACGGGGATATAATTCACCCCTCCACTTT